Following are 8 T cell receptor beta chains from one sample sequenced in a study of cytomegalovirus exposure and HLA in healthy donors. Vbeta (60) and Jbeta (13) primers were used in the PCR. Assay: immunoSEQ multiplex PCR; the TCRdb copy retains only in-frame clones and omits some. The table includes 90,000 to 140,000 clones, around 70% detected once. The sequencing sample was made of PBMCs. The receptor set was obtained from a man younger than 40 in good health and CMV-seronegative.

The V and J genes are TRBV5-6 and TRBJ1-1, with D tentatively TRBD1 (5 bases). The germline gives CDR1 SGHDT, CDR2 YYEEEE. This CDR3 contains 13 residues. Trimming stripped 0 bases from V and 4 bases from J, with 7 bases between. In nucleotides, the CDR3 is TGTGCCAGCAGCTTGGGGGGGGGCACTGAAGCTTTCTTT. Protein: CASSLGGGTEAFF.

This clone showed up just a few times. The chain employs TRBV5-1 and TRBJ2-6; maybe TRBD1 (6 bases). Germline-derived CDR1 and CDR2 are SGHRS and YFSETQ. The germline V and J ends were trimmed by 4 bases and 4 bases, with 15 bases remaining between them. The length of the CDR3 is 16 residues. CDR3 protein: CASSGTLRNGANVLTF. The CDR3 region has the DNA TGCGCCAGCAGCGGGACACTAAGGAACGGGGCCAACGTCCTGACTTTC.

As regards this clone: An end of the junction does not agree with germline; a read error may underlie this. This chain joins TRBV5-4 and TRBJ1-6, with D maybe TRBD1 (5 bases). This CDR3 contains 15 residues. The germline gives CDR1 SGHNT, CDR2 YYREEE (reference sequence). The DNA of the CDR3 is TGTGCCAGCAGCTTGTCGGGGACTAATAATCCACCCCTCCACTTT. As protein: CASSLSGTNNPPLHF.

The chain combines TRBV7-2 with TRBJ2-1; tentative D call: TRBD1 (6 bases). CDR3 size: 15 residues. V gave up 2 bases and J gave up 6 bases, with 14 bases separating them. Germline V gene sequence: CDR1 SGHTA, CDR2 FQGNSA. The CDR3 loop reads CASSLYQGPLNEQFF. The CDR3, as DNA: TGTGCCAGCAGCTTATATCAGGGGCCCCTCAATGAGCAGTTCTTC.

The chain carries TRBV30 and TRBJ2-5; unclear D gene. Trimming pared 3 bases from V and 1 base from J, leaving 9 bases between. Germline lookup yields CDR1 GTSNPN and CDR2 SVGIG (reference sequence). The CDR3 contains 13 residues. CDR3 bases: TGTGCCTGGAGCCTATTATTCCAAGAGACCCAGTACTTC. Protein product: CAWSLLFQETQYF.

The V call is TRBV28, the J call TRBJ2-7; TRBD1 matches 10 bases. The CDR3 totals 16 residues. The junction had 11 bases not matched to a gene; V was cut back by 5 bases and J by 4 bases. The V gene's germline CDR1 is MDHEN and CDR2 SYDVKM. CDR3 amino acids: CASSTNPGQGDYEQYF. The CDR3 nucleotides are TGTGCCAGCAGTACAAACCCCGGACAGGGGGATTACGAGCAGTACTTC.

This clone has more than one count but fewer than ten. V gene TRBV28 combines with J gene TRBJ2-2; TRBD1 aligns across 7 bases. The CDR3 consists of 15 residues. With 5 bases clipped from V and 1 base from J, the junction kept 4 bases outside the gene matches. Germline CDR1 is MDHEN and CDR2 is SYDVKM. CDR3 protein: CASSPGQLNTGELFF. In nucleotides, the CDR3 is TGTGCCAGCAGTCCGGGACAGTTGAACACCGGGGAGCTGTTTTTT.

The CDR3 loop is CASSLAAGYGEQFF. CDR3 nucleotides: TGTGCCAGCAGCTTAGCAGCCGGGTACGGTGAGCAGTTCTTC. The chain has TRBV11-2 and TRBJ2-1; D gene ambiguous. Trimming pared 1 base from V and 9 bases from J, leaving 13 bases between. Germline CDR1 SGHAT, CDR2 FQNNGV. The CDR3 totals 14 residues.